A selection of T cell receptor beta chains follows, all from one sample in a study of blood T cell repertoires in COVID-19. Clones were read by immunoSEQ multiplex PCR, and TCRdb kept only the in-frame ones, dropping some. The sample holds about 240,000 clones; about 79% are singletons and the top ten take roughly 10%. Sequencing input: peripheral blood. Receptors originate from an elderly woman with acute or convalescent COVID-19. Each CDR3 is given with its conserved first and last residue. A D gene is named only where the DNA matches it firmly. Some rows mark clone size as missing; the rest say once, few, many or name a class of expanded clone.

V	size	D	J	DNA	CDR3
TRBV5-1	once	.	TRBJ2-3	TGCGCCAGCAGCGTAGCGAGAAGCACAGATACGCAGTATTTT	CASSVARSTDTQYF
TRBV6-1	.	.	TRBJ1-6	TGTGCCAGCAGTGAAGGAACTACCAATTCACCCCTCCACTTT	CASSEGTTNSPLHF
TRBV6-1	.	TRBD1	TRBJ1-2	TGTGCCAGCAGTGAGACAGGGGAGTACGGCTACACCTTC	CASSETGEYGYTF
TRBV4-1	.	TRBD2	TRBJ2-2	TGCGCCAGCAGCCCCCTGGCGGGGGGGCTGAACACCGGGGAGCTGTTTTTT	CASSPLAGGLNTGELFF
TRBV19	.	.	TRBJ1-4	TGTGCCAGTAGTAGACAGTCAACTAATGAAAAACTGTTTTTT	CASSRQSTNEKLFF
TRBV28	.	.	TRBJ1-2	TGTGCCAGCAGTTCAGTGTATGGCTACACCTTC	CASSSVYGYTF
TRBV28	.	TRBD1	TRBJ1-5	TGTGCCAGCAGTTCCTTATGGGGGGACAGTTGGCAGCCCCAGCATTTT	CASSSLWGDSWQPQHF
TRBV25-1	.	TRBD1	TRBJ2-1	TGTGCCAGCAGTGAACCGGGACAGGGTGACAATGAGCAGTTCTTC	CASSEPGQGDNEQFF
TRBV6-5	.	TRBD1	TRBJ2-7	TGTGCCAGCAGTATGACAGGGTTCTCCTACGAGCAGTACTTC	CASSMTGFSYEQYF
TRBV28	.	.	TRBJ1-2	TGTGCCAGCAGTTTGGGGGGGAGGCCATCTGGTCATGGCTACACCTTC	CASSLGGRPSGHGYTF
TRBV7-2	.	.	TRBJ1-1	TGTGCCAGCAGCCCCTGGGGGGCTGAAGCTTTCTTT	CASSPWGAEAFF
TRBV6-5	.	TRBD1	TRBJ1-1	TGTGCCAGCAGTAACCCCAGGGGGACTGAAGCTTTCTTT	CASSNPRGTEAFF
TRBV7-2	.	TRBD2	TRBJ2-5	TGTGCCAGCAGCTTAGCGCCGGGACTAGCGGGGGGCCCTGGAGAGACCCAGTACTTC	CASSLAPGLAGGPGETQYF
TRBV2	.	TRBD1	TRBJ2-3	TGTGCCAGCAGTTTGGACAGGATAGTAGCAGATACGCAGTATTTT	CASSLDRIVADTQYF
TRBV5-1	.	TRBD2	TRBJ2-5	TGCGCCAGCAGTTTAGCGGGGGGGGCCGCGGAGACCCAGTACTTC	CASSLAGGAAETQYF
TRBV28	.	.	TRBJ1-1	TGTGCCAGCAGTCCGGGGGGAGCCCCGAACACTGAAGCTTTCTTT	CASSPGGAPNTEAFF
TRBV9	.	TRBD2	TRBJ2-3	TGTGCCAGCAGCGTCCAACTAGCGGGGACAGATACGCAGTATTTT	CASSVQLAGTDTQYF
TRBV30	.	.	TRBJ2-7	TGTGCCTGGAGTGCTGGGGGGGCCCCTACCGAGCAGTACTTC	CAWSAGGAPTEQYF
TRBV19	.	.	TRBJ1-1	TGTGCCAGTAGTATTCAGGGGTTCACTGAAGCTTTCTTT	CASSIQGFTEAFF
TRBV15	.	.	TRBJ2-3	TGTGCCACCAGCAGGAACCTGCGCGGGGGCAGCACAGATACGCAGTATTTT	CATSRNLRGGSTDTQYF
TRBV28	.	.	TRBJ1-1	TGTGCCAGCAGCCCGCGAGCTAACGCTGAAGCTTTCTTT	CASSPRANAEAFF
TRBV19	.	TRBD1	TRBJ2-1	TGTGCCAGTAGTTCGAAGGGACAGGGACTAATCGCCGGTGAGCAGTTCTTC	CASSSKGQGLIAGEQFF
TRBV10-1	.	TRBD1	TRBJ1-6	TGCGCCAGGCAGGGGGTATACTCACCCCTCCACTTT	CARQGVYSPLHF
TRBV4-2	.	.	TRBJ2-5	TGTGCCAGCAGCCAAGTAAACGCGGAGACCCAGTACTTC	CASSQVNAETQYF
TRBV28	few	.	TRBJ1-2	TGTGCCAGCAGTCCCCAACACGGGAGGGATGGCTACACCTTC	CASSPQHGRDGYTF
TRBV3-1/TRBV3-2	few	TRBD2	TRBJ2-1	TGTGCCAGCAGCCTTACTAGCGGGGGGGATTACAATGAGCAGTTCTTC	CASSLTSGGDYNEQFF
TRBV7-9	.	.	TRBJ1-1	TGTGCCAGCAGCTCACAGGAAAACACTGAAGCTTTCTTT	CASSSQENTEAFF
TRBV6-5	.	TRBD1	TRBJ2-7	TGTGCCAGCACAAGGACAGGGGGAGGGTACGAGCAGTACTTC	CASTRTGGGYEQYF
TRBV28	.	TRBD1	TRBJ1-4	TGTGCCAGCCACAGGGACAGGGGGCGCGAAAAACTGTTTTTT	CASHRDRGREKLFF
TRBV6-6	.	TRBD1	TRBJ1-3	TGTGCCAGCAGTCGGACAGGGGGCGCGGGCAGAGGAGGAAACACCATATATTTT	CASSRTGGAGRGGNTIYF
TRBV3-1/TRBV3-2	.	.	TRBJ1-1	TGTGCCAGCAGCCAAGGAGAGAACCTTATGAACACTGAAGCTTTCTTT	CASSQGENLMNTEAFF
TRBV3-1/TRBV3-2	.	.	TRBJ2-7	TGTGCCAGCAGCCAAGAAGTTTTGGGAAGGGGTGGGCCTCGTGAGCAGTACTTC	CASSQEVLGRGGPREQYF
TRBV19	.	TRBD1	TRBJ1-4	TGTGCCAGTAGTATCGATTTGGGGACAGGGACTGCAACTAATGAAAAACTGTTTTTT	CASSIDLGTGTATNEKLFF
TRBV5-5	.	.	TRBJ1-5	TGTGCCAGCAGCCAAGAGGGGGGGTATCAGCCCCAGCATTTT	CASSQEGGYQPQHF
TRBV30	.	TRBD1	TRBJ2-7	TGTGCCAGTGGGAGGACAGGGCGCGAGCAGTACTTC	CASGRTGREQYF
TRBV18	.	.	TRBJ1-1	TGTGCCAGCTCACCAGGGCTCAGGAACACTGAAGCTTTCTTT	CASSPGLRNTEAFF
TRBV6-5	.	.	TRBJ1-5	TGTGCCAGCAGACTCTCGGGGAATAGCAATCAGCCCCAGCATTTT	CASRLSGNSNQPQHF
TRBV6-5	.	TRBD1	TRBJ1-2	TGTGCCAGCGGGAGACAGGGGTACTATGGCTACACCTTC	CASGRQGYYGYTF
TRBV27	.	.	TRBJ2-7	TGTGCCAGCAGTCGGACGGGACACAACTCCTACGAGCAGTACTTC	CASSRTGHNSYEQYF
TRBV5-1	.	TRBD2	TRBJ2-1	TGCGCCAGCAGCTCGACTAGCGGGGGATCCTACAATGAGCAGTTCTTC	CASSSTSGGSYNEQFF
TRBV3-1/TRBV3-2	.	.	TRBJ1-3	TGTGCCAGCAGTCCCGGACAGACCTCTGGAAACACCATATATTTT	CASSPGQTSGNTIYF
TRBV6-2/TRBV6-3	.	.	TRBJ1-1	TGTGCCAGCAGTCCAACAGGGCAACCGAACACTGAAGCTTTCTTT	CASSPTGQPNTEAFF
TRBV7-2	once	.	TRBJ1-2	TGTGCCAGCAGCTTAATAGAGGGGGTAGGCTACACCTTC	CASSLIEGVGYTF
TRBV5-1	.	TRBD1	TRBJ1-1	TGCGCCAGCAGCCTGAAGCTTCCGGGACAGAGCCTTATGAACACTGAAGCTTTCTTT	CASSLKLPGQSLMNTEAFF
TRBV5-6	.	TRBD1	TRBJ2-7	TGTGCCAGCAGCCTCACAGGGGGCGCCTACGAGCAGTACTTC	CASSLTGGAYEQYF
TRBV10-2	.	.	TRBJ2-7	TGCGCCAGCAGGGACAGCACCCCCCCCTACGAGCAGTACTTC	CASRDSTPPYEQYF
TRBV28	few	TRBD1	TRBJ1-2	TGTGCCAGCAGTCCATCGGGGACAGAAGACTATGGCTACACCTTC	CASSPSGTEDYGYTF
TRBV2	.	TRBD2	TRBJ2-3	TGTGCCAGCAGTGAGCCCCCTCTTGGACTAGCCGGAGATACGCAGTATTTT	CASSEPPLGLAGDTQYF
TRBV5-6	.	.	TRBJ2-7	TGTGCCAGCAGCTTGAGACAGAAGCAGTACTTC	CASSLRQKQYF
TRBV27	.	.	TRBJ2-4	TGTGCCAGCAGGGAGGGGGGGTCCATAGCCAAAAACATTCAGTACTTC	CASREGGSIAKNIQYF
TRBV3-1/TRBV3-2	.	TRBD1	TRBJ2-1	TGTGCCAGCAGCCAAGATCCGGACAGGAGGAATGAGCAGTTCTTC	CASSQDPDRRNEQFF
TRBV5-1	.	.	TRBJ1-1	TGCGCCAGCAGCTTGGATCGGGGAGGCACTGAAGCTTTCTTT	CASSLDRGGTEAFF
TRBV9	.	.	TRBJ2-5	TGTGCCAGCAGCGTAGCTTCTGACAGTTCGATCGGGACCCAGTACTTC	CASSVASDSSIGTQYF